This T cell receptor beta chain was found in a study of blood T cell repertoires in COVID-19. Study as a whole: Sources were T cells, B-cell-depleted T cells, or PBMCs; the material itself was cDNA or gDNA.

Participants had their cohort set by participant-reported clinical history. The study counted Cohort 3 donors as recovered given two negative PCRs, clearance, or symptom resolution. Source study methods: The assay estimated nucleated cells by amplifying reference gene primers. The method was immunoSEQ multiplex PCR; TCRdb's version includes in-frame clones alone and lacks a portion of them. The V and J calls and the clone size are those of that table, but D and trimming were determined from the DNA. In the table there are roughly 180,000 clones, roughly 82% of which are singletons. This clonotype originated in a man aged 40-49 years who had recovered from COVID-19. Sample: PBMCs or T cells enriched from blood (not recorded which).

CDR3 region: CASSGQGAYNEQFF. The CDR3 DNA follows: TGTGCCAGCAGTGGACAGGGGGCATACAATGAGCAGTTCTTC. This rearrangement joins TRBV11-3 to TRBJ2-1, with 11 bases that match TRBD1. The CDR3 sequence is 14 residues long. The germline V gene has CDR1 SGHNT and CDR2 YENEEA. J lost 4 bases, V lost 6 bases, and 2 bases had no gene match.